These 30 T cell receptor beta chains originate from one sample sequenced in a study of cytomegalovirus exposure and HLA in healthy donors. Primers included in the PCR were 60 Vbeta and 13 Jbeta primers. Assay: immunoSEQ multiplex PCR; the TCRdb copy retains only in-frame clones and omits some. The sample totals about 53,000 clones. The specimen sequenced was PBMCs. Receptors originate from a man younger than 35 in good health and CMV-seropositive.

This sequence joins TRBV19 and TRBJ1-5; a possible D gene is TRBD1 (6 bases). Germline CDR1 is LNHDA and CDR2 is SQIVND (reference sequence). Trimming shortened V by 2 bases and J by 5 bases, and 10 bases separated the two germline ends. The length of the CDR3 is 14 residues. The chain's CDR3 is CASSITGFDQPQHF. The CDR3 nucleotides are TGTGCCAGTAGTATAACAGGGTTTGATCAGCCCCAGCATTTT.

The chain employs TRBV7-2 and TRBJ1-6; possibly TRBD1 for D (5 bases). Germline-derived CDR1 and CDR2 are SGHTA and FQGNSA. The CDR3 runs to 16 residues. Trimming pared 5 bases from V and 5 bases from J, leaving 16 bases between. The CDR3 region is CASSPVWGRNNSPLHF. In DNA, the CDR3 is TGTGCCAGCAGCCCCGTGTGGGGGAGGAATAATTCACCCCTCCACTTT.

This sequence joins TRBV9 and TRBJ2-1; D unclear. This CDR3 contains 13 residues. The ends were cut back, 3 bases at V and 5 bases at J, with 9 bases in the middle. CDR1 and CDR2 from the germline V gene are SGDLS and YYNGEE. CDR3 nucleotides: TGTGCCAGCAGCGGGCTAGTTCACAATGAGCAGTTCTTC. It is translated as CASSGLVHNEQFF.

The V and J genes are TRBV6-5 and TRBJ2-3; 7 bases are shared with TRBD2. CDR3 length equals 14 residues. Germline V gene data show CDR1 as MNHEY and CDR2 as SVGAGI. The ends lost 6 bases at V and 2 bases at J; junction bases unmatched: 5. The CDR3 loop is CASRASGSTDTQYF. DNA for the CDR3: TGTGCCAGCAGAGCTAGCGGCTCCACAGATACGCAGTATTTT.

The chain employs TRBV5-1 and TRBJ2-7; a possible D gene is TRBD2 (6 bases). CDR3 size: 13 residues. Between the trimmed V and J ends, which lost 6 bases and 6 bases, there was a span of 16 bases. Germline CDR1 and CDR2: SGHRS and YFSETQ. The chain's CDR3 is CASTTGGPSEQYF. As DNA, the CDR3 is TGCGCCAGCACCACCGGAGGGCCGAGCGAGCAGTACTTC.

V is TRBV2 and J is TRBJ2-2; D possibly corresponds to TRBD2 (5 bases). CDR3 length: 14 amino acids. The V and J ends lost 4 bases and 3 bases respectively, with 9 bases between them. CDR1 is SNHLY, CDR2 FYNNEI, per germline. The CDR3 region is CASSVGADTGELFF. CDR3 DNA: TGTGCCAGCAGTGTAGGAGCGGACACCGGGGAGCTGTTTTTT.

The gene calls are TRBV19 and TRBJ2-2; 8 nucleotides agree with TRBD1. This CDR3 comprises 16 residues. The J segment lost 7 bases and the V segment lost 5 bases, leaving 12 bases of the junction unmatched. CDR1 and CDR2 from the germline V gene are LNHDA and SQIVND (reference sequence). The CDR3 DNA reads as TGTGCCAGTAGTCCAACGGACAGGGTAGTTATCGGGGAGCTGTTTTTT. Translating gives CASSPTDRVVIGELFF.

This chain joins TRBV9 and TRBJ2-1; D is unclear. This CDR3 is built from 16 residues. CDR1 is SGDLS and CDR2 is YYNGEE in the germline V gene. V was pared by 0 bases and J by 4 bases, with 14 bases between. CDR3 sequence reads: CASSVVATPAYNEQFF. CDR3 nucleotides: TGTGCCAGCAGCGTAGTGGCGACACCCGCTTACAATGAGCAGTTCTTC. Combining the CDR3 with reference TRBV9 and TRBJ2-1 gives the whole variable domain DSGVTQTPKHLITATGQRVTLRCSPRSGDLSVYWYQQSLDQGLQFLIQYYNGEERAKGNILERFSAQQFPDLHSELNLSSLELGDSALYFCASSVVATPAYNEQFFGPGTRLTVL.

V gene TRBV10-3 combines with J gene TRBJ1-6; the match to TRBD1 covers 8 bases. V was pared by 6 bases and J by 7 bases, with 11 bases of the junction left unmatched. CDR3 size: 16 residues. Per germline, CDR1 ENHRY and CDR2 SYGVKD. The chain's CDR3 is CAISQGAKGTNSPLHF. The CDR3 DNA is TGTGCCATCAGCCAGGGGGCCAAAGGGACCAATTCACCCCTCCACTTT.

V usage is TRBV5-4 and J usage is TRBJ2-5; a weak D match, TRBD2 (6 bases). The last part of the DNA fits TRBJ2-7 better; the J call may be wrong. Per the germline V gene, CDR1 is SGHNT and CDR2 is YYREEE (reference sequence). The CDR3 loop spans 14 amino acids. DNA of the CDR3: TGTGCCAGCAGCCGAAGGGAGGTTGGTAGCGAGCAGTACTTC. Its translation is CASSRREVGSEQYF.

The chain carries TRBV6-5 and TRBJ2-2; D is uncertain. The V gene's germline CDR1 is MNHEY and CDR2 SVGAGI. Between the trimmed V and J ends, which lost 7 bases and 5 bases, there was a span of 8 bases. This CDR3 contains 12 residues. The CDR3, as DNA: TGTGCCAGCAAGAAACATACCGGGGAGCTGTTTTTT. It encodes CASKKHTGELFF.

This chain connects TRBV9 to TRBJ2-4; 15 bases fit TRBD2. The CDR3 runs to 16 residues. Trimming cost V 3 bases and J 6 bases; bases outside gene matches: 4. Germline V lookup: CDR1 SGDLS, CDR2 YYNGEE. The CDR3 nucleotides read TGTGCCAGCAGCGGGACTAGCGGGAGGGCGGGAAACATTCAGTACTTC. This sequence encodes CASSGTSGRAGNIQYF.

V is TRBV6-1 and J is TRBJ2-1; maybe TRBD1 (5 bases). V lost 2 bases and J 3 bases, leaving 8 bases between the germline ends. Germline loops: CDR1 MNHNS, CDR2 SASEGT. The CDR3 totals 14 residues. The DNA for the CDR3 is TGTGCCAGCAGTGAAAGGGGATACTACAATGAGCAGTTCTTC. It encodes CASSERGYYNEQFF.

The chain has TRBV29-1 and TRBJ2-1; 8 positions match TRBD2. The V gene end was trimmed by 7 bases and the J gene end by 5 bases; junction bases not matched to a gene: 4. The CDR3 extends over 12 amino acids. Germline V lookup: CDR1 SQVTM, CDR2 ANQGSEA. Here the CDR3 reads CSARAGDNEQFF. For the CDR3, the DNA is TGCAGCGCTAGAGCGGGAGACAATGAGCAGTTCTTC.

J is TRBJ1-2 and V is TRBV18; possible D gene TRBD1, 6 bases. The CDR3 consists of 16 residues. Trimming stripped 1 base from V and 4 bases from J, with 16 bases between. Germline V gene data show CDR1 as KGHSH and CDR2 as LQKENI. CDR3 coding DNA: TGTGCCAGCTCACCACAGACAGGACGCAATTCCTATGGCTACACCTTC. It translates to CASSPQTGRNSYGYTF.

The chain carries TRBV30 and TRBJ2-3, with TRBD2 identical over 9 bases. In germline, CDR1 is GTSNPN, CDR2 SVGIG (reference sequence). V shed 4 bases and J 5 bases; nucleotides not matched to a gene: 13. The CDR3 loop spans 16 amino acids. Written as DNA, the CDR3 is TGTGCCTGGACAGAGGGGCTAGCGGGGTATCAAGATACGCAGTATTTT. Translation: CAWTEGLAGYQDTQYF. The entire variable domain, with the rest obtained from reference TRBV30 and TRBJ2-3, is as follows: SQTIHQWPATLVQPVGSPLSLECTVEGTSNPNLYWYRQAAGRGLQLLFYSVGIGQISSEVPQNLSASRPQDRQFILSSKKLLLSDSGFYLCAWTEGLAGYQDTQYFGPGTRLTVL.

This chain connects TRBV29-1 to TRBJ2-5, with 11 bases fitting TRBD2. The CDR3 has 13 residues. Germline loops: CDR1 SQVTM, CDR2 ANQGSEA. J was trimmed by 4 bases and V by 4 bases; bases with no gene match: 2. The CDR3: CSVGTSGGETQYF. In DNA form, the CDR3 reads TGCAGCGTTGGAACTAGCGGGGGAGAGACCCAGTACTTC.

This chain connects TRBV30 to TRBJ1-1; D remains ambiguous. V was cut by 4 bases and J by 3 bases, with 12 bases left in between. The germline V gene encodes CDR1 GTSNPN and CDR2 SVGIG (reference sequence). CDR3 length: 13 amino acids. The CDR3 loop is CAWTGGAHTEAFF. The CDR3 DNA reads TGTGCCTGGACCGGTGGAGCGCACACTGAAGCTTTCTTT.

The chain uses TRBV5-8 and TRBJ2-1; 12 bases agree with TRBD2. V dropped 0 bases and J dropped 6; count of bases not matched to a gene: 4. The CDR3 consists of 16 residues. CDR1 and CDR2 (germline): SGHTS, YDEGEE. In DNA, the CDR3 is TGTGCCAGCAGCTTGGTGGCTAGCGGGAGGGCCAATGAGCAGTTCTTC. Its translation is CASSLVASGRANEQFF. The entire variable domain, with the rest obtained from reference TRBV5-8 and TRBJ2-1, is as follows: EAGVTQSPTHLIKTRGQQATLRCSPISGHTSVYWYQQALGLGLQFLLWYDEGEERNRGNFPPRFSGRQFPNYSSELNVNALELEDSALYLCASSLVASGRANEQFFGPGTRLTVL.

This chain's CDR3 is CASRYRREGKANEQFF. The CDR3 DNA reads TGTGCCAGCAGGTACCGAAGGGAGGGGAAGGCAAATGAGCAGTTCTTC. The chain carries TRBV6-6 and TRBJ2-1; 7 nucleotides match TRBD2. Germline CDR1 is MNHNY and CDR2 is SVGAGI (reference sequence). This CDR3 contains 16 residues. With V trimmed by 6 bases and J by 7 bases, 15 bases remained unmatched.

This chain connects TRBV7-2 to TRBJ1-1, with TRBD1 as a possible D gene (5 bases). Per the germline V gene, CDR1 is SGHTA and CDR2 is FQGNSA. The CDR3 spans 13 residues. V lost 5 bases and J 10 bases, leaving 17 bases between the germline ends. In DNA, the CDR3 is TGTGCCAGCAGCCCGTGGGGGGGTCTGAGAGCTTTCTTT. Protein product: CASSPWGGLRAFF. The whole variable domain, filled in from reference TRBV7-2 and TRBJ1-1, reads GAGVSQSPSNKVTEKGKDVELRCDPISGHTALYWYRQSLGQGLEFLIYFQGNSAPDKSGLPSDRFSAERTGGSVSTLTIQRTQQEDSAVYLCASSPWGGLRAFFGQGTRLTVV.

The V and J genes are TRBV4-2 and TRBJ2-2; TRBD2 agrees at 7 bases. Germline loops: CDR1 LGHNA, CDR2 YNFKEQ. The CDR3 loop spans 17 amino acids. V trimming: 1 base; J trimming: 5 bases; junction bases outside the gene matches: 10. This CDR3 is CASSQGSLREYTGELFF. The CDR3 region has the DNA TGTGCCAGCAGCCAAGGCAGCCTGCGGGAGTATACCGGGGAGCTGTTTTTT.

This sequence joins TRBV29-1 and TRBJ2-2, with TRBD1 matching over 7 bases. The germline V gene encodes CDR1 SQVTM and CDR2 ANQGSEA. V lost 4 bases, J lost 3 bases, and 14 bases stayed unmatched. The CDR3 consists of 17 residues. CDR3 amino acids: CSVGGQGDLTYTGELFF. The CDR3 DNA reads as TGCAGCGTTGGTGGCCAGGGGGACCTCACGTACACCGGGGAGCTGTTTTTT.

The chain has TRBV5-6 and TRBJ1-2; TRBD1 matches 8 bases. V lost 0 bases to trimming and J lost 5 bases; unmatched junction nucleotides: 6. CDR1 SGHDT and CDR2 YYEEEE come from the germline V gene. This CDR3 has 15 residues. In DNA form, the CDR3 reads TGTGCCAGCAGCTTGGCCGGGACAGGAGTTTATGGCTACACCTTC. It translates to CASSLAGTGVYGYTF.

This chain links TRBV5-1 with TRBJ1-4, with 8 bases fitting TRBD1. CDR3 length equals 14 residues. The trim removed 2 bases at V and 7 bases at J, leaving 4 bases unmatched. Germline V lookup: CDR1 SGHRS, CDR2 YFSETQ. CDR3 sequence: CASSLQGEGEKLFF. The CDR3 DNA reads TGCGCCAGCAGCTTACAGGGGGAAGGTGAAAAACTGTTTTTT. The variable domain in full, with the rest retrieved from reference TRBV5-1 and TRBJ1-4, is KAGVTQTPRYLIKTRGQQVTLSCSPISGHRSVSWYQQTPGQGLQFLFEYFSETQRNKGNFPGRFSGRQFSNSRSEMNVSTLELGDSALYLCASSLQGEGEKLFFGSGTQLSVL.

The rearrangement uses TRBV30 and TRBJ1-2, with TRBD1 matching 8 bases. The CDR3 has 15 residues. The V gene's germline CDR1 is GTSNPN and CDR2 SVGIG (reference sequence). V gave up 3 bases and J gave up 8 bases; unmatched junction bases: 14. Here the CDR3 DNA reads TGTGCCTGGAGAGCTCTCAGGGGGCCCTACCTGGGCTACACCTTC. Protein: CAWRALRGPYLGYTF.

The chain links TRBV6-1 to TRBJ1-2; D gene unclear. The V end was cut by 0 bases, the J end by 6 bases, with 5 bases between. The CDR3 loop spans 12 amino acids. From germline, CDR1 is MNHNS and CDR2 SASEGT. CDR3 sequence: CASSEARNGYTF. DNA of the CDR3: TGTGCCAGCAGTGAAGCCAGAAATGGCTACACCTTC.

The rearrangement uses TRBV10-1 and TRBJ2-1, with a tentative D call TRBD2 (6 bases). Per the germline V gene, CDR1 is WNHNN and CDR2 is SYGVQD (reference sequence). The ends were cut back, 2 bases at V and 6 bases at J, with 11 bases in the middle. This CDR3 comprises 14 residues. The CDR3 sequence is CASSEGRTTNEQFF. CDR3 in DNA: TGCGCCAGCAGTGAGGGTAGGACTACCAATGAGCAGTTCTTC.

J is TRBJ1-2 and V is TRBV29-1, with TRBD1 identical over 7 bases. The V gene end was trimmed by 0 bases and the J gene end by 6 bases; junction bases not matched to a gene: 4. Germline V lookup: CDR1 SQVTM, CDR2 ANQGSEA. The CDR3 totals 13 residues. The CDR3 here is CSVEEVGQNGYTF. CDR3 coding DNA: TGCAGCGTTGAAGAAGTGGGACAGAATGGCTACACCTTC.

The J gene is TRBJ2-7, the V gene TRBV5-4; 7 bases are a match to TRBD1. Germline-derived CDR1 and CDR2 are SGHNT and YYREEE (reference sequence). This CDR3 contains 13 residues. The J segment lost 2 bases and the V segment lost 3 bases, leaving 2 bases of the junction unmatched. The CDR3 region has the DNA TGTGCCAGCAGCTGGGACAGAACCTACGAGCAGTACTTC. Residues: CASSWDRTYEQYF. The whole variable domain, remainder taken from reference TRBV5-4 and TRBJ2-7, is ETGVTQSPTHLIKTRGQQVTLRCSSQSGHNTVSWYQQALGQGPQFIFQYYREEENGRGNFPPRFSGLQFPNYSSELNVNALELDDSALYLCASSWDRTYEQYFGPGTRLTVT.